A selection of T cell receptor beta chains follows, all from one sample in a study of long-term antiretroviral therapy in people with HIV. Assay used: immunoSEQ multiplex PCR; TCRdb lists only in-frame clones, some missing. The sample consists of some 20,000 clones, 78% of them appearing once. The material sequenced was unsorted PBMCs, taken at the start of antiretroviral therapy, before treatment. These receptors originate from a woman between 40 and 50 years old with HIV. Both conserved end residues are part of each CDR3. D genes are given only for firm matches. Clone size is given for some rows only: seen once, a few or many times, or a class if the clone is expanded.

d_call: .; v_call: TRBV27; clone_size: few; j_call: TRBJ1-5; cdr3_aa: CASSFKAYSNQPQHF; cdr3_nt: TGTGCCAGCAGTTTTAAGGCCTATAGCAATCAGCCCCAGCATTTT
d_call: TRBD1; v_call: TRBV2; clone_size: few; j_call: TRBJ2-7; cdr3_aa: CASSPEQGYEQYF; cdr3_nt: TGTGCCAGCAGTCCGGAACAGGGGTACGAGCAGTACTTC
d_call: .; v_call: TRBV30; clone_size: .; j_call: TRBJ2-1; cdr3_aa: CAWSLVYNEQFF; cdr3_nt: TGTGCCTGGAGTCTGGTGTACAATGAGCAGTTCTTC
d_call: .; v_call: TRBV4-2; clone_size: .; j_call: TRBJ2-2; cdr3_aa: CASSHGGFGELFF; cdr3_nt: TGTGCCAGCAGCCATGGAGGGTTCGGGGAGCTGTTTTTT
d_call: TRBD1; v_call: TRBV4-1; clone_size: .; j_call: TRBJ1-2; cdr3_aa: CASSQLPGQQYGYTF; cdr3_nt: TGCGCCAGCAGCCAATTACCGGGACAGCAATATGGCTACACCTTC
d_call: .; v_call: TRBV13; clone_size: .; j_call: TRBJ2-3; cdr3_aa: CASSPSTDTQYF; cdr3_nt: TGTGCCAGCAGCCCTAGCACAGATACGCAGTATTTT
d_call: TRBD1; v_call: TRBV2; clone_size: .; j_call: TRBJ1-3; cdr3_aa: CASNFDRAGNTIYF; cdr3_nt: TGTGCCAGCAATTTTGACAGGGCTGGAAACACCATATATTTT
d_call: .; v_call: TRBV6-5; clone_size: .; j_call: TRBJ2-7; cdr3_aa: CASSAQTGEPYEQYF; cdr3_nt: TGTGCCAGCAGTGCTCAAACCGGGGAACCCTACGAGCAGTACTTC
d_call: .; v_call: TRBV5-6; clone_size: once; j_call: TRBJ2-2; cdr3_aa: CASSFWGSLNTGELFF; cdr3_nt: TGTGCCAGCAGCTTCTGGGGCAGTTTAAACACCGGGGAGCTGTTTTTT
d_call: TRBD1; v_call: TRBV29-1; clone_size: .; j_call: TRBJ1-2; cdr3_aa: CSVGAGTGVLYGYTF; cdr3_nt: TGCAGCGTTGGAGCCGGGACAGGGGTTCTCTATGGCTACACCTTC
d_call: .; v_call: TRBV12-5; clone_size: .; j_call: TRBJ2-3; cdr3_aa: CASGLVTSGAGTDTQYF; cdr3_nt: TGTGCTAGTGGTTTGGTAACTTCGGGGGCAGGCACAGATACGCAGTATTTT
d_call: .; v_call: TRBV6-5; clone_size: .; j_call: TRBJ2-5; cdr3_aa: CASQGVGGETQYF; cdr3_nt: TGTGCCAGCCAGGGGGTGGGGGGAGAGACCCAGTACTTC
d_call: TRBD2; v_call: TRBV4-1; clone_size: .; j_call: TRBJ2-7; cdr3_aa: CASSQGWTSGWEQYF; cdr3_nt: TGCGCCAGCAGTCAGGGGTGGACTAGCGGCTGGGAGCAGTACTTC
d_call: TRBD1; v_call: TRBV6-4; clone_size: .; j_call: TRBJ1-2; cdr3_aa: CASSAYGQGGPTNYGYTF; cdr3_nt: TGTGCCAGCAGTGCCTACGGACAGGGGGGCCCCACTAACTATGGCTACACCTTC
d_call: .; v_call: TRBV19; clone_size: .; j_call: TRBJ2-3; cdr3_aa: CASRVGAGDTQYF; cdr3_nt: TGTGCCAGCCGAGTGGGGGCCGGAGATACGCAGTATTTT
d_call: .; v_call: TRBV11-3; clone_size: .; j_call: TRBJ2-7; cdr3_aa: CASSFQGYEQYF; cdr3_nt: TGTGCCAGCAGCTTCCAGGGCTACGAGCAGTACTTC
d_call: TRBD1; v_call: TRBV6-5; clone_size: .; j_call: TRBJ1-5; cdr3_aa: CASSRDRGEGQPQHF; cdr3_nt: TGTGCCAGCAGTCGGGACAGGGGGGAAGGACAGCCCCAGCATTTT
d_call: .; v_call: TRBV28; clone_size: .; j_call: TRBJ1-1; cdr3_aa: CASIQRDTEAFF; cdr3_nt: TGTGCCAGCATCCAACGGGACACTGAAGCTTTCTTT
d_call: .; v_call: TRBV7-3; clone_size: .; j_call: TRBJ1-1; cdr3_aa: CASSLIGRVDAEAFF; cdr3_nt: TGTGCCAGCAGCTTAATAGGCAGGGTAGACGCTGAAGCTTTCTTT
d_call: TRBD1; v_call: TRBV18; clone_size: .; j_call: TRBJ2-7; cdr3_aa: CASSLQGTGGAEQYF; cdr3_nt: TGTGCCAGCTCCCTACAGGGGACAGGGGGAGCCGAGCAGTACTTC
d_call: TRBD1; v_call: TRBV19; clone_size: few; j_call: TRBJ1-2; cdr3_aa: CASSIAAGTAHNYGYTF; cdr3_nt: TGTGCCAGTAGTATTGCGGCCGGGACAGCTCACAACTATGGCTACACCTTC
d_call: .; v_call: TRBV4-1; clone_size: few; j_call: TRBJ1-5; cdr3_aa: CASSQDFRGGQPQHF; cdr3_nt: TGCGCCAGCAGCCAAGACTTCAGGGGTGGTCAGCCCCAGCATTTT
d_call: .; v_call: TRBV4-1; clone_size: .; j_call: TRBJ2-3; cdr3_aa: CASSQTGVGTDTQYF; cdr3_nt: TGCGCCAGCAGCCAAACGGGGGTGGGCACAGATACGCAGTATTTT
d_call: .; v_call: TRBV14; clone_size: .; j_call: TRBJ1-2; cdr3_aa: CASSTSYSGYTF; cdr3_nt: TGTGCCAGCAGTACTTCTTACTCAGGCTACACCTTC
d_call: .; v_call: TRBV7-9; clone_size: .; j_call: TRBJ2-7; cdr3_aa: CASSYGQFYEQYF; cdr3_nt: TGTGCCAGCAGCTACGGACAGTTCTACGAGCAGTACTTC
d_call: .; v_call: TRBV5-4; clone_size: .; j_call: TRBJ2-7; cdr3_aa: CASSFPGPPAYEQYF; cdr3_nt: TGTGCCAGCAGCTTCCCGGGACCCCCTGCCTACGAGCAGTACTTC
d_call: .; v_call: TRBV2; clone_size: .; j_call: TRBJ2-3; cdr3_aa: CATQEDTQYF; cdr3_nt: TGTGCCACCCAGGAAGATACGCAGTATTTT
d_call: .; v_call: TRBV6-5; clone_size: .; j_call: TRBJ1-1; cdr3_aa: CASSYHTLNTEAFF; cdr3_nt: TGTGCCAGCAGTTACCACACTTTGAACACTGAAGCTTTCTTT
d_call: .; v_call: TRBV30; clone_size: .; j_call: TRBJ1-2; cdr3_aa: CAWSVGQGRNYGYTF; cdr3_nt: TGTGCCTGGAGTGTGGGGCAGGGGAGGAACTATGGCTACACCTTC
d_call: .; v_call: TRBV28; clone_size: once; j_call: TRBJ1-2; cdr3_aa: CASSLYSKGRGYTF; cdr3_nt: TGTGCCAGCAGTTTATACTCTAAGGGGCGTGGCTACACCTTC
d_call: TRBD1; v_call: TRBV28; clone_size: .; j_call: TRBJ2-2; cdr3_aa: CASSAHRGRAGELFF; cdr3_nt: TGTGCCAGCAGTGCTCACAGGGGAAGGGCCGGGGAGCTGTTTTTT
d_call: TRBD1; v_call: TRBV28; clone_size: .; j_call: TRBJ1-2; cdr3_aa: CASSLRGQPLNGYTF; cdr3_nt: TGTGCCAGCAGCCTCAGGGGACAGCCCTTAAATGGCTACACCTTC
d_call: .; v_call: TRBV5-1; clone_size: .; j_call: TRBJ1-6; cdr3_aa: CASSFWQANSPLHF; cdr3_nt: TGCGCCAGCAGCTTTTGGCAGGCCAATTCACCCCTCCACTTT
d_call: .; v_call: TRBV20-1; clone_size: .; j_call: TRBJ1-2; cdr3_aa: CSASPGRGYTF; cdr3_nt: TGCAGTGCTAGCCCGGGTAGAGGCTACACCTTC
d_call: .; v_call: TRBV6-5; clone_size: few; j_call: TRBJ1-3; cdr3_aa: CASSPHPEGNTIYF; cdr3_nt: TGTGCCAGCAGTCCACACCCGGAAGGAAACACCATATATTTT
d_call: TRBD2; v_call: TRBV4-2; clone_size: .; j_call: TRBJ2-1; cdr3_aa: CASSQEGASGGYNEQFF; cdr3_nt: TGTGCCAGCAGCCAAGAAGGGGCTAGCGGGGGGTACAATGAGCAGTTCTTC
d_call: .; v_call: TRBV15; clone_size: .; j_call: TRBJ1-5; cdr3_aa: CATSRDGRQPQHF; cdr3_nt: TGTGCCACCAGCAGAGATGGCAGGCAGCCCCAGCATTTT
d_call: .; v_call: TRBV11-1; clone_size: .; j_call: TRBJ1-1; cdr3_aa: CASSPTTTEAFF; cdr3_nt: TGTGCCAGCAGCCCTACGACCACTGAAGCTTTCTTT
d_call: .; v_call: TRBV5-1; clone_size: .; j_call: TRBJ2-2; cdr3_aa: CASSSDGTGELFF; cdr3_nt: TGCGCCAGCAGCTCGGACGGGACAGGGGAGCTGTTTTTT
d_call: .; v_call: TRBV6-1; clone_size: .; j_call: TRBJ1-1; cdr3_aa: CASREVRNTEAFF; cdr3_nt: TGTGCCAGCAGGGAGGTGAGGAACACTGAAGCTTTCTTT
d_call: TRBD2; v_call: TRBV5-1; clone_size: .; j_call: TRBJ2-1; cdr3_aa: CASSYVAGGAREQFF; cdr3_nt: TGCGCCAGCAGCTATGTCGCGGGGGGGGCAAGAGAGCAGTTCTTC
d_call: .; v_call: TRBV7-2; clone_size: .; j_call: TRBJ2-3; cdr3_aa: CASSSVKSDTQYF; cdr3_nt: TGTGCCAGCAGCTCGGTGAAATCAGATACGCAGTATTTT
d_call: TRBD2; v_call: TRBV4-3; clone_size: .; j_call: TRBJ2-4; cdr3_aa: CASSQGSSGAAKNIQYF; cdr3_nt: TGCGCCAGCAGCCAAGGGTCTAGCGGGGCAGCCAAAAACATTCAGTACTTC
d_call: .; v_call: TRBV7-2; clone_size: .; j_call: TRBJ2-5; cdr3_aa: CASSQGHQSRTQYF; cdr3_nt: TGTGCCAGCAGCCAGGGACACCAGTCTCGGACCCAGTACTTC
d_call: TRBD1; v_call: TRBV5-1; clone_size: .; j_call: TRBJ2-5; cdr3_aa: CASRTGTGKMETQYF; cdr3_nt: TGCGCCAGCAGAACCGGGACAGGGAAGATGGAGACCCAGTACTTC
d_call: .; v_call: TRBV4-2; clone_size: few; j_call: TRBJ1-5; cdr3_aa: CASSQSDLGNQPQHF; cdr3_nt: TGTGCCAGCAGCCAGTCGGATCTGGGCAATCAGCCCCAGCATTTT
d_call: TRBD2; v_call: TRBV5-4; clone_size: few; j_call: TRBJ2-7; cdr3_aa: CASSWAGTSVEQYF; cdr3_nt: TGTGCCAGCAGCTGGGCCGGGACTAGCGTTGAGCAGTACTTC
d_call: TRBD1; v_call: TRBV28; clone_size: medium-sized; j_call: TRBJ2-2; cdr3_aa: CASSLMVMTGARTGELFF; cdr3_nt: TGTGCCAGCAGTTTAATGGTAATGACAGGGGCGAGAACCGGGGAGCTGTTTTTT
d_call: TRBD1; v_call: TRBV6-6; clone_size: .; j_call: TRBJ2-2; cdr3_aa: CASRLGQGLGELFF; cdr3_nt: TGTGCCAGCAGACTGGGACAGGGGTTGGGGGAGCTGTTTTTT
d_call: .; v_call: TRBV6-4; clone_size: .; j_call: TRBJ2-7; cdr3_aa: CASSPIYEQYF; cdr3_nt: TGTGCCAGCAGTCCGATCTACGAGCAGTACTTC
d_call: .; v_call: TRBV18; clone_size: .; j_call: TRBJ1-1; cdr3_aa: CASSPTQVMNTEAFF; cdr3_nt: TGTGCCAGCTCACCGACGCAGGTTATGAACACTGAAGCTTTCTTT
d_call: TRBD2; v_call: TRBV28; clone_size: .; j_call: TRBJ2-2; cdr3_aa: CASGGDGRNTGELFF; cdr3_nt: TGTGCCAGTGGGGGGGATGGGAGGAACACCGGGGAGCTGTTTTTT
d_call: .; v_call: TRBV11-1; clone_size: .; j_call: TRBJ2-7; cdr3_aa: CASSLGEGYEQYF; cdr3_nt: TGTGCCAGCAGCTTAGGGGAAGGCTACGAGCAGTACTTC
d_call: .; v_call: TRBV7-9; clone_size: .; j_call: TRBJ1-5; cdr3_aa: CASSFGQGNQPQHF; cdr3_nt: TGTGCCAGCAGCTTCGGCCAGGGCAATCAGCCCCAGCATTTT
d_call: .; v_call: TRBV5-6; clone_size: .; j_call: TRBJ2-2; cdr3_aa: CASSLGRWDTGELFF; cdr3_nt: TGTGCCAGCAGCTTGGGAAGGTGGGACACCGGGGAGCTGTTTTTT